Each of the 22 T cell receptor beta chains below was sequenced from the same sample in a study of Graves' ophthalmopathy and Graves' hyperthyroidism. Amplified material comprised TCR beta CDR3 regions derived from RNA transcripts. HTBI primers were used in a first-round RT-PCR, which preceded a second-round multiplex PCR. TCRdb called the multiplex PCR reads again in MiXCR, with one record for every CDR3 protein. This table holds about half a million distinct CDR3 sequences, around an eighth found once. The sequenced material came from blood. The receptors were gathered from a woman in her twenties or thirties with Graves' ophthalmopathy.

This clonotype was detected many times. This chain uses TRBV12-3 or TRBV12-4 with TRBJ2-2, with D unresolved. The CDR3 consists of 14 residues. V was clipped by 2 bases and J by 7 bases, with 11 bases between them. CDR3 DNA sequence: TGTGCCAGCAGTTTAAGACTTCGGAGCGGGGAGCTGTTTTTT. Translating gives CASSLRLRSGELFF.

This clonotype came up many times. V and J are TRBV2 and TRBJ1-6; D uncertain. V lost 8 bases and J lost 7, with 12 bases in between. The CDR3 covers 13 residues. Germline values: CDR1 SNHLY, CDR2 FYNNEI. Here the CDR3 DNA reads TGTGCCAGCGAAGTCGGCGGCAATTCACCCCTCCACTTT. Encoded protein: CASEVGGNSPLHF.

This clonotype was detected ten times or more. The chain is built from TRBV6-1 and TRBJ2-6, with no clear D. Germline values: CDR1 MNHNS, CDR2 SASEGT. CDR3 length: 16 residues. V gave up 6 bases and J gave up 0 bases, with 12 bases separating them. CDR3 sequence (DNA): TGTGCCAGCAGGGGCTTTTACCTCTCTGGGGCCAACGTCCTGACTTTC. As protein: CASRGFYLSGANVLTF.

This clonotype was seen repeatedly, ten times or more. The genes are TRBV2 and TRBJ2-7; TRBD1 matches at 9 bases. V lost 5 bases, J lost 0 bases, and 2 bases stayed unmatched. CDR3 length: 14 residues. Germline V lookup: CDR1 SNHLY, CDR2 FYNNEI. Written as DNA, the CDR3 is TGTGCCAGCAGTAGGACAGGGGTCTCCTACGAGCAGTACTTC. Its translation: CASSRTGVSYEQYF.

This clonotype was counted at least ten times. The chain couples TRBV20-1 to TRBJ2-7, with TRBD2 matching 7 bases. CDR1 and CDR2 from the germline V gene are DFQATT and SNEGSKA (reference sequence). The CDR3 has 15 amino acids. Germline trimming cut 0 bases from V and 6 bases from J; bases unmatched to any gene: 11. The CDR3 loop reads CSARDGGGGGLEQYF. The CDR3 DNA follows: TGCAGTGCTAGAGATGGCGGCGGGGGAGGTCTCGAGCAGTACTTC.

This clonotype was observed a handful of times. V and J are TRBV12-3 or TRBV12-4 and TRBJ2-7, with 9 bases matching TRBD1. The CDR3 contains 16 residues. The V gene end was trimmed by 5 bases and the J gene end by 6 bases; junction bases not matched to a gene: 14. DNA of the CDR3: TGTGCCAGCAGTCCCTGGGACAGGGATGTAAGCGTCGAGCAGTACTTC. Translation: CASSPWDRDVSVEQYF.

This clonotype has at least ten counts. The V call is TRBV10-3, the J call TRBJ1-2; D is uncertain. Trimming took 3 bases from V and 8 from J, leaving 7 bases between them. The CDR3 length is 11 residues. Germline CDR1 reads ENHRY; CDR2 reads SYGVKD. CDR3 in amino acids: CAISDSEGYTF. The DNA of the CDR3 is TGTGCCATCAGTGATTCGGAGGGCTACACCTTC.

This clonotype was found many times. The chain joins TRBV6-2 or TRBV6-3 to TRBJ1-1; 8 bases are shared with TRBD1. Germline trimming cut 9 bases from V and 4 bases from J; bases unmatched to any gene: 19. This CDR3 contains 17 residues. Germline loops: CDR1 MNHEY, CDR2 SVGEGT. Here the CDR3 reads CASTDRGKGGARTEAFF. The CDR3 coding sequence is TGTGCCAGTACAGACAGGGGAAAGGGAGGAGCGCGCACTGAAGCTTTCTTT.

The J gene is TRBJ2-5, the V gene TRBV12-3 or TRBV12-4, with D possibly TRBD1 on 7 matching bases. Trimming stripped 4 bases from V and 1 base from J, with 16 bases between. This CDR3 is 16 amino acids long. CDR3 loop: CASSSGDRRFQETQYF. The CDR3, as DNA: TGTGCCAGCAGTTCGGGGGACAGAAGGTTCCAAGAGACCCAGTACTTC.

There are a few counts of this clonotype. A much larger clone lies one base from this, so it may be a read error. This chain uses TRBV6-1 with TRBJ2-5; a possible D gene is TRBD2 (6 bases). CDR3 size: 14 residues. Germline V gene data show CDR1 as MNHNS and CDR2 as SASEGT. The CDR3 DNA sequence: TGTGCCAGCAGTGGGCCCCCGGTTCGGGAGACCCGGTACTTC. As protein: CASSGPPVRETRYF.

This clonotype came up many times. V gene TRBV6-4 combines with J gene TRBJ1-2, with 8 nucleotides matching TRBD1. This CDR3 spans 17 amino acids. Germline loops: CDR1 MRHNA, CDR2 SNTAGT. Losses at the gene ends were 7 bases for V and 4 bases for J; bases not matched to a gene: 17. CDR3 residues: CASTLTTGTGAPYGYTF. The CDR3 region has the DNA TGTGCCAGCACATTAACCACCGGGACAGGAGCGCCCTATGGCTACACCTTC.

This clonotype has at least ten counts. This chain joins TRBV6-2 or TRBV6-3 and TRBJ1-2; D is perhaps TRBD1 (5 bases). Per the germline V gene, CDR1 is MNHEY and CDR2 is SVGEGT. The length of the CDR3 is 14 residues. V dropped 2 bases and J dropped 6 bases, with 13 bases sitting between them. DNA for the CDR3: TGTGCCAGCAGTTACCGTTTGGGAGGGGATGGCTACACCTTC. Translation gives CASSYRLGGDGYTF.

Many counts were recorded for this clonotype. The chain employs TRBV2 and TRBJ1-1, with D possibly matching TRBD1 (5 bases). With 2 bases removed from V and 3 bases from J, the gap between germline ends came to 13 bases. The germline CDR1 and CDR2 sequences are SNHLY and FYNNEI. The CDR3 extends over 15 amino acids. DNA for the CDR3: TGTGCCAGCAGTGAAAATGGGGGAGGGCACACTGAAGCTTTCTTT. Its translation: CASSENGGGHTEAFF.

The sample holds many counts of this clonotype. This chain joins TRBV29-1 and TRBJ2-7, with 7 bases identical to TRBD2. Germline V gene lookup returns CDR1 SQVTM and CDR2 ANQGSEA. This CDR3 has 13 residues. The V and J ends lost 4 bases and 5 bases, in that order; junction bases with no gene match: 8. CDR3 sequence (DNA): TGCAGCGTTGTGGGGGACTATGTCAACGAGCAGTACTTC. It codes for CSVVGDYVNEQYF.

This clonotype has a count of ten or more. CDR3 in amino acids: CASGSGTGPSNQPQHF. The DNA for the CDR3 is TGTGCCAGCGGAAGTGGGACAGGGCCTAGCAATCAGCCCCAGCATTTT. The chain combines TRBV12-3 or TRBV12-4 with TRBJ1-5, with TRBD1 matching 9 bases. The CDR3 contains 16 residues. J gave up 0 bases and V 8 bases, and 8 bases lay outside the gene matches.

This clonotype was detected ten times or more. The CDR3 coding sequence is TGTGCCAGCAGCTTTGGACAGGGCCCTAACTATGGCTACACCTTC. This encodes CASSFGQGPNYGYTF. The chain recombines TRBV11-2 with TRBJ1-2; 8 nucleotides line up with TRBD1. This CDR3 is built from 15 residues. V lost 3 bases to trimming and J lost 0 bases; unmatched junction nucleotides: 3. Germline CDR1 SGHAT, CDR2 FQNNGV.

Notes on this clonotype: A read error is possible here, since a much larger clone lies one base away. The chain has TRBV25-1 and TRBJ2-7; D unclear. Trimming removed 4 bases at V and 7 bases at J, with 8 bases between. The CDR3 spans 11 residues. Germline assignment: CDR1 MGHDK and CDR2 SYGVNS. CDR3 loop: CASSGVEEQYF. The CDR3 coding sequence is TGTGCCAGCAGTGGGGTAGAAGAGCAGTACTTC.

V gene TRBV28 combines with J gene TRBJ2-1; the match to TRBD2 covers 7 bases. This CDR3 comprises 16 residues. Unmatched junction bases numbered 6, after V lost 1 base and J lost 3 bases. Germline V gives CDR1 MDHEN, CDR2 SYDVKM. CDR3 region: CASSLYTGGFYNEQFF. CDR3 bases: TGTGCCAGCAGTTTATACACGGGGGGTTTCTACAATGAGCAGTTCTTC.

This clonotype showed up many times. The chain recombines TRBV10-3 with TRBJ2-6; no clear D. The CDR3 totals 15 residues. V was cut by 8 bases and J by 1 base, with 12 bases left in between. Germline V gene lookup returns CDR1 ENHRY and CDR2 SYGVKD. CDR3 residues: CAIHSEDSGANVLTF. The CDR3 DNA sequence: TGTGCCATCCACTCTGAAGATTCTGGGGCCAACGTCCTGACTTTC.

V usage is TRBV27 and J usage is TRBJ2-2, with TRBD1 identical over 8 bases. The CDR3 is 16 residues long. Germline CDR1 MNHEY, CDR2 SMNVEV (reference sequence). With 5 bases clipped from V and 1 base from J, the junction kept 6 bases outside the gene matches. CDR3 in DNA: TGTGCCAGCAGTCCATTCGACAGGGGGAACACCGGGGAGCTGTTTTTT. It encodes CASSPFDRGNTGELFF.

This clonotype was counted many times. The V call is TRBV12-3 or TRBV12-4, the J call TRBJ2-7, with 9 bases lining up with TRBD2. CDR3 length equals 16 residues. The V segment lost 7 bases and the J segment 0 bases; nucleotides outside the gene matches: 10. CDR3 nucleotides: TGTGCCAGCACGTGGCGGGGGGGACGGAGCTCCTACGAGCAGTACTTC. Residues: CASTWRGGRSSYEQYF.

The V gene is TRBV4-1, the J gene TRBJ2-4; D possibly corresponds to TRBD1 (5 bases). With 1 base removed from V and 3 bases from J, the gap between germline ends came to 10 bases. Germline CDR1 reads MGHRA; CDR2 reads YSYEKL. This CDR3 comprises 15 residues. This CDR3 is CASSQAGMNKNIQYF. The CDR3 DNA sequence: TGCGCCAGCAGCCAAGCAGGGATGAACAAAAACATTCAGTACTTC.